This TCR beta chain comes out of a study of T cell repertoires in cytomegalovirus infection. Across the whole study: Recently identified HLA-C-restricted and well-studied HLA-B-restricted CMV epitopes were used. It was the public TCR beta signatures that indicated both CMV infection and matching HLA type. Whole-study findings and limits: The ex vivo response was dominated by HLA-C-restricted CMV-specific TCR beta clonotypes. Identification of carriers of CMV plus the relevant HLA was performed using cumulative public TCR beta family frequency.

This clonotype was counted between two and nine times. Antigen unknown. Germline V lookup: CDR1 LNHDA, CDR2 SQIVND (reference sequence). Trimming cost V 6 bases and J 4 bases, with 9 bases left between them. CDR3 size: 12 residues. TCRdb independently ran MiXCR on the reads; one entry per CDR3 protein. In the table there are hundreds of thousands of distinct CDR3 sequences, approximately 33% of which are singletons. The receptor comes from a human donor in good health (CMV status not recorded). Some clones in this sample may be carry-over from other donors' samples. V is TRBV19 and J is TRBJ1-1; D not resolved. The sample here was cultured PBMCs, taken from culture after CMV antigen stimulation. CDR3 region: CASSHPFTEAFF. The DNA for the CDR3 is TGTGCCAGTAGCCATCCCTTCACTGAAGCTTTCTTT.